Following are 25 T cell receptor beta chains from one sample sequenced in a study of T cells in Graves' hyperthyroidism and ophthalmopathy. TCR beta CDR3 regions were amplified from RNA transcripts. The HTBI primer set drove a first-round RT-PCR of the TCR CDR3. Each CDR3 protein gets one entry after TCRdb re-called the multiplex PCR reads with MiXCR. The sample records approximately 600,000 distinct CDR3 sequences, roughly 14% being singletons. Sequencing input: blood. Receptors originate from a woman between 35 and 50 years old with Graves' ophthalmopathy.

This clonotype was picked up many times. V usage is TRBV15 and J usage is TRBJ2-2; 15 bases agree with TRBD2. The CDR3 sequence is 19 residues long. Looked up from germline, CDR1 is LNHNV and CDR2 is YYDKDF (reference sequence). V was pared by 4 bases and J by 4 bases, with 10 bases of the junction left unmatched. In DNA, the CDR3 is TGTGCCACCAGCATCGCTCCGGGACTAGCGGGAGGTACCACCGGGGAGCTGTTTTTT. Translating it yields CATSIAPGLAGGTTGELFF.

Many counts were recorded for this clonotype. The chain has TRBV30 and TRBJ2-2; D is possibly TRBD2 (5 bases). Germline V CDR1 and CDR2: GTSNPN, SVGIG (reference sequence). V was shortened by 0 bases and J by 6 bases, with 8 bases between the two germline ends. The CDR3 is 13 residues long. CDR3 sequence reads: CAWSVGGSGELFF. CDR3 bases: TGTGCCTGGAGTGTAGGCGGGTCCGGGGAGCTGTTTTTT.

This clonotype showed up many times. The CDR3 DNA sequence: TGTGCCAGCAGTTTATCGGGACTTCCAACCTACGAGCAGTACTTC. Amino acids: CASSLSGLPTYEQYF. This sequence joins TRBV28 and TRBJ2-7, with D possibly TRBD2 on 6 matching bases. Looked up from germline, CDR1 is MDHEN and CDR2 is SYDVKM. This CDR3 contains 15 residues. The ends were cut back, 1 base at V and 2 bases at J, with 12 bases in the middle.

This clonotype was seen ten or more times. V is TRBV29-1 and J is TRBJ1-2, with TRBD1 as a possible D gene (5 bases). The CDR3 extends over 13 amino acids. Trimming took 5 bases from V and 1 from J, leaving 11 bases between them. The germline V gene encodes CDR1 SQVTM and CDR2 ANQGSEA. The CDR3 DNA reads as TGCAGCGTTCCGGGGGGTAATAACTATGGCTACACCTTC. This gives the protein CSVPGGNNYGYTF.

This clonotype was counted ten times or more. This chain joins TRBV25-1 and TRBJ2-5, with D uncertain. This CDR3 is built from 14 residues. Germline V CDR1 and CDR2: MGHDK, SYGVNS. V lost 2 bases and J lost 0, with 7 bases in between. Here the CDR3 reads CASSEPVDQETQYF. CDR3 bases: TGTGCCAGCAGTGAACCCGTCGACCAAGAGACCCAGTACTTC. The full variable domain, its missing parts supplied by reference TRBV25-1 and TRBJ2-5, is EADIYQTPRYLVIGTGKKITLECSQTMGHDKMYWYQQDPGMELHLIHYSYGVNSTEKGDLSSESTVSRIRTEHFPLTLESARPSHTSQYLCASSEPVDQETQYFGPGTRLLVL.

This clonotype was seen repeatedly, ten times or more. This chain links TRBV28 with TRBJ2-7, with 8 bases that match TRBD1. This CDR3 contains 13 residues. The junction had 5 bases not matched to a gene; V was cut back by 8 bases and J by 2 bases. CDR1 and CDR2 from the germline V gene are MDHEN and SYDVKM. This chain's CDR3 is CASGPGQAYEQYF. The CDR3 DNA reads TGTGCCAGCGGCCCGGGACAGGCCTACGAGCAGTACTTC.

This clonotype occurred many times. The chain is built from TRBV28 and TRBJ1-2, with a weak D call TRBD1 (6 bases). The CDR3 spans 14 residues. Germline CDR1 and CDR2: MDHEN and SYDVKM. Trimming removed 6 bases from V and 4 bases from J, with 15 bases in between. The CDR3 region is CASSLDGGAYGYTF. Here the CDR3 DNA reads TGTGCCAGCAGCCTCGACGGGGGGGCCTATGGCTACACCTTC.

This sequence joins TRBV4-2 and TRBJ2-2; possible D gene TRBD1, 6 bases. The CDR3 covers 18 residues. Trimming pared 4 bases from V and 4 bases from J, leaving 22 bases between. Germline CDR1 reads LGHNA; CDR2 reads YNFKEQ. The DNA for the CDR3 is TGTGCCAGCAGCCGCGCCCTCAACCCAGGGGCGCCCACCGGGGAGCTGTTTTTT. This codes for CASSRALNPGAPTGELFF.

The chain combines TRBV7-6 with TRBJ1-5; 7 bases map to TRBD1. The J segment lost 1 base and the V segment lost 4 bases, leaving 7 bases of the junction unmatched. The CDR3 covers 16 residues. From germline, CDR1 is SGHVS and CDR2 FNYEAQ. In nucleotides, the CDR3 is TGTGCCAGCAGCTCTTCGACAGGGATGAGCAATCAGCCCCAGCATTTT. Residues: CASSSSTGMSNQPQHF.

This clonotype appeared many times. This chain uses TRBV12-3 or TRBV12-4 with TRBJ1-1, with D possibly being TRBD1 (6 bases). This CDR3 is built from 16 residues. The V end lost 7 bases, the J end lost 5 bases, and 23 bases lay between the germline ends. The CDR3 region is CASTPRGRVNGTEAFF. For the CDR3, the DNA is TGTGCCAGCACTCCCAGGGGCAGGGTGAACGGGACTGAAGCTTTCTTT.

This clonotype was counted a few times. The CDR3 sequence is CASSLATGGALSGELFF. The CDR3 DNA follows: TGCGCCAGCAGCTTGGCCACAGGGGGCGCTTTATCTGGGGAGCTGTTTTTT. This chain links TRBV5-1 with TRBJ2-2; TRBD1 matches 9 bases. This CDR3 contains 17 residues. Germline-derived CDR1 and CDR2 are SGHRS and YFSETQ. J was trimmed by 8 bases and V by 0 bases; bases with no gene match: 11. The variable domain in full, with the rest retrieved from reference TRBV5-1 and TRBJ2-2, is KAGVTQTPRYLIKTRGQQVTLSCSPISGHRSVSWYQQTPGQGLQFLFEYFSETQRNKGNFPGRFSGRQFSNSRSEMNVSTLELGDSALYLCASSLATGGALSGELFFGEGSRLTVL.

The table lists this clonotype with a few counts. The CDR3 DNA follows: TGTGCCACGGGGCGGACTAGCTGGGACACCGGGGAGCTGTTTTTT. Its protein is CATGRTSWDTGELFF. The genes are TRBV24-1 and TRBJ2-2; TRBD2 aligns across 8 bases. With V trimmed by 10 bases and J by 3 bases, 9 bases remained unmatched. CDR1 is KGHDR and CDR2 is SFDVKD in the germline V gene. This CDR3 has 15 amino acids.

This clonotype was detected many times. The rearrangement uses TRBV27 and TRBJ2-1; no clear D. This CDR3 region has 14 residues. Germline V gives CDR1 MNHEY, CDR2 SMNVEV (reference sequence). V shed 3 bases and J shed 0 bases, with 6 bases lying between them. The CDR3 is CASSFSGSYNEQFF. The CDR3 DNA reads as TGTGCCAGCAGTTTCTCAGGCTCCTACAATGAGCAGTTCTTC.

V usage is TRBV6-2 or TRBV6-3 and J usage is TRBJ2-5; D is uncertain. Looked up from germline, CDR1 is MNHEY and CDR2 is SVGEGT. The CDR3 loop spans 14 amino acids. V was clipped by 4 bases and J by 3 bases, with 12 bases between them. CDR3 sequence: CASSSPVLEETQYF. The CDR3 bases are TGTGCCAGCAGTTCTCCAGTTCTAGAAGAGACCCAGTACTTC.

This clonotype was counted many times. The chain has TRBV6-1 and TRBJ2-7, with D uncertain. Per the germline V gene, CDR1 is MNHNS and CDR2 is SASEGT. CDR3 length equals 14 residues. V was shortened by 1 base and J by 5 bases, with 12 bases between the two germline ends. In DNA, the CDR3 is TGTGCCAGCAGTGAAGACCCGGGTGACGACGAGCAGTACTTC. Translated, it gives CASSEDPGDDEQYF.

The V and J genes are TRBV11-2 and TRBJ2-4, with 9 bases matching TRBD2. V lost 7 bases to trimming and J lost 8 bases; unmatched junction nucleotides: 12. This CDR3 has 15 residues. Germline CDR1 and CDR2: SGHAT and FQNNGV. In DNA form, the CDR3 reads TGTGCCAGCACCCTATGGTCTAGCGGGAATTACATTCAGTACTTC. Amino acids: CASTLWSSGNYIQYF.

V is TRBV7-2 and J is TRBJ2-7, with 7 bases aligning to TRBD2. This CDR3 spans 14 amino acids. With V trimmed by 3 bases and J by 7 bases, 9 bases remained unmatched. CDR1 is SGHTA, CDR2 FQGNSA, per germline. CDR3 region: CASSLAGVGWEQYF. CDR3 nucleotides: TGTGCCAGCAGCTTGGCGGGAGTTGGTTGGGAGCAGTACTTC. The variable domain in full, completed from reference TRBV7-2 and TRBJ2-7, reads GAGVSQSPSNKVTEKGKDVELRCDPISGHTALYWYRQSLGQGLEFLIYFQGNSAPDKSGLPSDRFSAERTGGSVSTLTIQRTQQEDSAVYLCASSLAGVGWEQYFGPGTRLTVT.

The chain uses TRBV11-2 and TRBJ1-2, with no clear D. The CDR3 totals 19 residues. CDR1 is SGHAT and CDR2 is FQNNGV in the germline V gene. With 1 base removed from V and 4 bases from J, the gap between germline ends came to 25 bases. As DNA, the CDR3 is TGTGCCAGCAGCTTAGTCGAAATCCCGGACCCTCATCCCCCCTATGGCTACACCTTC. It is translated as CASSLVEIPDPHPPYGYTF.

Ten or more counts support this clonotype. The rearrangement links TRBV7-9 to TRBJ1-2; possible D gene TRBD1, 5 bases. This CDR3 region has 13 residues. Trimming removed 3 bases from V and 7 bases from J, with 12 bases in between. Germline CDR1 SEHNR, CDR2 FQNEAQ (reference sequence). The CDR3 DNA reads TGTGCCAGCAGCTTGGTAGGGGAACTTGGCTACACCTTC. It codes for CASSLVGELGYTF.

This clonotype was recorded at least ten times. The CDR3 loop is CASRTPALSYGYTF. The DNA for the CDR3 is TGTGCCAGCAGGACACCCGCTCTCTCCTATGGCTACACCTTC. The chain couples TRBV19 to TRBJ1-2, with TRBD1 as a possible D gene (5 bases). The CDR3 has 14 amino acids. V was shortened by 9 bases and J by 4 bases, with 18 bases between the two germline ends. Looked up from germline, CDR1 is LNHDA and CDR2 is SQIVND (reference sequence).

The chain combines TRBV28 with TRBJ1-3, with D tentatively TRBD1 (5 bases). Trimming took 6 bases from V and 1 from J, leaving 13 bases between them. Germline values: CDR1 MDHEN, CDR2 SYDVKM. The CDR3 covers 15 residues. The CDR3 sequence: CASRTGTQSGNTIYF. In DNA, the CDR3 is TGTGCCAGCAGGACCGGGACGCAATCTGGAAACACCATATATTTT. Full variable domain (rest looked up from reference TRBV28 and TRBJ1-3): DVKVTQSSRYLVKRTGEKVFLECVQDMDHENMFWYRQDPGLGLRLIYFSYDVKMKEKGDIPEGYSVSREKKERFSLILESASTNQTSMYLCASRTGTQSGNTIYFGEGSWLTVV.

This clonotype appeared many times. The V and J genes are TRBV27 and TRBJ2-7; TRBD2 might be the D (6 bases). In germline, CDR1 is MNHEY, CDR2 SMNVEV (reference sequence). The CDR3 has 14 residues. Trimming left V 3 bases short and J 0 bases short, with 9 bases between. CDR3 DNA sequence: TGTGCCAGCAGTTTCCGGGAGAGCTCCTACGAGCAGTACTTC. Encoded protein: CASSFRESSYEQYF.

This clonotype was counted many times. The chain carries TRBV15 and TRBJ2-5; no definite D call. V lost 0 bases to trimming and J lost 4 bases, with 9 bases between them. This CDR3 spans 14 amino acids. Germline V gene lookup returns CDR1 LNHNV and CDR2 YYDKDF (reference sequence). The CDR3 region is CATSRDDLAETQYF. The CDR3 coding sequence is TGTGCCACCAGCAGAGATGACCTCGCAGAGACCCAGTACTTC.

This clonotype was found many times. The V call is TRBV7-8, the J call TRBJ2-5, with D uncertain. The CDR3 is 12 residues long. Trimming took 5 bases from V and 3 from J, leaving 7 bases between them. Germline-derived CDR1 and CDR2 are SGHVS and FQNEAQ. The CDR3 sequence is CASSASKETQYF. The DNA for the CDR3 is TGTGCCAGCAGCGCCTCAAAAGAGACCCAGTACTTC.

There are a few counts of this clonotype. The genes are TRBV12-3 or TRBV12-4 and TRBJ2-5; D uncertain. The ends were cut back, 8 bases at V and 1 base at J, with 14 bases in the middle. The CDR3 has 14 residues. The CDR3 loop is CASGKTALQETQYF. CDR3 DNA: TGTGCCAGCGGCAAAACAGCGCTCCAAGAGACCCAGTACTTC.